Detailed here is one T cell receptor (beta chain). The antigen is unknown. These data are taken from a study of shared clonotypes between healthy human individuals. Study summary: Per-donor plates numbered three CD4 naive, three CD4 memory, two CD8 naive and one CD8 memory.

Here immunoSEQ multiplex PCR was the method, and the copy in TCRdb shows in-frame clones only, minus some. The data contain about 2 million clones, roughly 95% of them singletons. The germline V gene encodes CDR1 SGHTS and CDR2 YDEGEE. This CDR3 spans 15 amino acids. V was trimmed by 1 base and J by 4 bases, leaving 14 bases between them. The donor cohort consisted entirely of Caucasian adults residing in Nashville, Tennessee. Findings of the study overall: Among donors, clonotype sharing was expected to be affected by sequencing depth. In having few donors, the study represented limited genetic and exposure-history diversity.

This rearrangement joins TRBV5-8 to TRBJ2-5, with a tentative D call TRBD1 (7 bases). The receptor was isolated from a man in his late teens or twenties in good health. The sequenced sample consisted of naive CD4+ T cells sorted from blood. Subset here: CD45RA+ positively selected. The CDR3 spells CASSLKGQGGETQYF. In DNA form, the CDR3 reads TGTGCCAGCAGCTTGAAGGGTCAGGGGGGAGAGACCCAGTACTTC.